The 30 T cell receptor beta chains below all came from one sample that was sequenced in a study of T cells in Graves' hyperthyroidism and ophthalmopathy (dated by TCRdb to about 2019). Receptor amplification or capture employed multiplex PCR. TCRdb lists the instrument as Illumina HiSeq 2000. The TCR beta CDR3 regions were amplified from RNA transcripts. The first round of RT-PCR for the TCR CDR3 was performed with the HTBI primer set and the Qiagen OneStep RT-PCR kit. TCRdb applied fastp at Q25 and MiXCR to the public reads, then kept only in-frame beta chains. Records with the same CDR3 protein are collapsed into one entry carrying the most frequent genes and DNA. This sample comprises 45,000 or so distinct CDR3 sequences, about half of them detected only once. 32% of the sample belongs to the ten largest clones. The sequenced sample consisted of peripheral blood or thyroid tissue (not recorded which). These TCRs come from a woman between 50 and 59 years old with Graves' hyperthyroidism.

The rearrangement links TRBV10-3 to TRBJ2-7, with 10 bases matching TRBD1. This CDR3 has 15 amino acids. CDR1 and CDR2 from the germline V gene are ENHRY and SYGVKD. The trim removed 5 bases at V and 3 bases at J, leaving 7 bases unmatched. The CDR3 sequence: CAISPGQGRYYEQYF. In nucleotides, the CDR3 is TGTGCCATCAGTCCGGGACAGGGGAGATACTACGAGCAGTACTTC.

The J gene is TRBJ1-3, the V gene TRBV13; weak D call: TRBD1 (5 bases). Trimming took 4 bases from V and 2 from J, leaving 24 bases between them. Germline values: CDR1 PRHDT, CDR2 FYEKMQ (reference sequence). The CDR3 is made up of 19 amino acids. This chain's CDR3 is CASSSTEPPRLDTGNTIYF. CDR3 DNA: TGTGCCAGCAGCTCGACAGAACCTCCAAGGTTGGATACTGGAAACACCATATATTTT.

This clonotype was seen repeatedly, ten times or more. V usage is TRBV5-6 and J usage is TRBJ2-7; the match to TRBD2 covers 12 bases. This CDR3 contains 16 residues. V lost 1 base to trimming and J lost 3 bases; unmatched junction nucleotides: 5. Per the germline V gene, CDR1 is SGHDT and CDR2 is YYEEEE. CDR3 coding DNA: TGTGCCAGCAGCTTGTGGCCTAGCGGGAGGGGCTACGAGCAGTACTTC. This translates into CASSLWPSGRGYEQYF.

This clonotype has a count of ten or more. V gene TRBV18 combines with J gene TRBJ2-7; 11 nucleotides line up with TRBD2. This CDR3 is built from 13 residues. CDR1 is KGHSH, CDR2 LQKENI, per germline. Trimming cost V 6 bases and J 3 bases; bases outside gene matches: 1. The chain's CDR3 is CASSGTSGYEQYF. The CDR3 DNA reads TGTGCCAGCTCCGGGACTAGCGGCTACGAGCAGTACTTC.

In its sample, this clonotype was seen once. The J gene is TRBJ1-2, the V gene TRBV2, with TRBD1 matching over 10 bases. The CDR3 totals 16 residues. V shed 4 bases, J shed 7 bases, and the junction held 12 bases outside the gene matches. Germline lookup yields CDR1 SNHLY and CDR2 FYNNEI. CDR3: CASSGGGLTGGIGYTF. CDR3 nucleotide sequence: TGTGCCAGCAGTGGCGGGGGGTTGACAGGGGGCATTGGCTACACCTTC.

Points on this clonotype: Mismatch with germline at one junction end may stem from a read error. The V and J genes are TRBV7-2 and TRBJ2-3; 7 bases fit TRBD2. The CDR3 extends over 16 amino acids. CDR1 and CDR2 (germline): SGHTA, FQGNSA. CDR3 nucleotide sequence: TGTGCCAGCAGCCCCACCAAGGGAGGGAGCACAGATGCGCAGTATTTT. Its protein product is CASSPTKGGSTDAQYF.

The table lists this clonotype with many counts. V is TRBV7-9 and J is TRBJ1-1; no definite D call. Trimming cost V 0 bases and J 8 bases, with 10 bases left between them. The CDR3 has 13 amino acids. CDR1 is SEHNR, CDR2 FQNEAQ, per germline (reference sequence). The CDR3 is CASSLAVSGEAFF. CDR3 bases: TGTGCCAGCAGCTTAGCGGTATCAGGAGAAGCTTTCTTT.

There are many counts of this clonotype. The chain employs TRBV20-1 and TRBJ2-3, with 7 bases fitting TRBD2. Trimming removed 1 base from V and 4 bases from J; junction bases left unmatched: 8. The germline V gene encodes CDR1 DFQATT and CDR2 SNEGSKA (reference sequence). This CDR3 contains 15 residues. The CDR3 loop reads CSARVAGRAPDTQYF. The CDR3 DNA follows: TGCAGTGCTAGAGTAGCAGGGAGGGCCCCAGATACGCAGTATTTT.

The chain uses TRBV10-2 and TRBJ1-2; the D gene is possibly TRBD1 (5 bases). Germline CDR1 WSHSY, CDR2 SAAADI. V was cut by 0 bases and J by 5 bases, with 19 bases left in between. The CDR3 length is 17 residues. The CDR3 DNA sequence: TGCGCCAGCAGTGAGTCTGCACAGGCCTGGGGATCTTATGGCTACACCTTC. It is translated as CASSESAQAWGSYGYTF.

This clonotype has ten or more counts. The chain links TRBV24-1 to TRBJ2-2; a possible D gene is TRBD1 (7 bases). The CDR3 consists of 18 residues. CDR1 is KGHDR and CDR2 is SFDVKD in the germline V gene. Deletions cut 1 base from V and 0 bases from J, with 14 bases between. CDR3 loop: CATSDFLGGQTNTGELFF. The CDR3 DNA reads TGTGCCACCAGTGATTTTTTGGGGGGACAGACGAACACCGGGGAGCTGTTTTTT.

This chain connects TRBV29-1 to TRBJ1-1; weak D call: TRBD1 (6 bases). The CDR3 contains 14 residues. Germline CDR1 SQVTM, CDR2 ANQGSEA. Trimming left V 6 bases short and J 4 bases short, with 18 bases between. CDR3 loop: CSVSDGGLSTEAFF. The CDR3 DNA reads TGCAGCGTCTCCGATGGGGGGCTGAGCACTGAAGCTTTCTTT.

The chain has TRBV25-1 and TRBJ1-2, with TRBD1 identical over 9 bases. V was clipped by 6 bases and J by 7 bases; unmatched bases: 9. Germline loops: CDR1 MGHDK, CDR2 SYGVNS. The CDR3 is 14 amino acids. In DNA form, the CDR3 reads TGTGCCAGCAGCTTGATACAGGGGGCTGCTGGCTACACCTTC. It is translated as CASSLIQGAAGYTF.

With regard to this clonotype: Germline is not matched at one junction end, which may reflect a read error. V gene TRBV5-1 combines with J gene TRBJ2-2, with D perhaps assigned TRBD1 or TRBD2 (5 bases each). CDR3 size: 14 residues. CDR1 and CDR2 from the germline V gene are SGHRS and YFSETQ. The CDR3, as DNA: TGCGCCAGCACTGACGGGACGCACGCCGTGGAGCTGCTTTTT. It codes for CASTDGTHAVELLF.

The DNA of the CDR3 is TGTGCCAGCAGTTTGTCGAGCGGGAGGACGTGCGAGCAGTACTTC. Its protein is CASSLSSGRTCEQYF. The V gene is TRBV2, the J gene TRBJ2-7; the match to TRBD2 covers 9 bases. In germline, CDR1 is SNHLY, CDR2 FYNNEI. V lost 5 bases and J lost 6; bases outside the gene matches: 11. This CDR3 has 15 amino acids. Full variable domain (outside the CDR3, taken from reference TRBV2 and TRBJ2-7): EPEVTQTPSHQVTQMGQEVILRCVPISNHLYFYWYRQILGQKVEFLVSFYNNEISEKSEIFDDQFSVERPDGSNFTLKIRSTKLEDSAMYFCASSLSSGRTCEQYFGPGTRLTVT.

The rearrangement uses TRBV24-1 and TRBJ2-7, with a weak D call TRBD1 (5 bases). The CDR3 is made up of 13 amino acids. Trimming removed 6 bases at V and 5 bases at J, with 13 bases between. Germline assignment: CDR1 KGHDR and CDR2 SFDVKD. CDR3 nucleotides: TGTGCCACCAGTTCTTACAGGCACGACGAGCAGTACTTC. This gives the protein CATSSYRHDEQYF.

This clonotype has ten or more counts. CDR3 sequence reads: CASSKAQSGNTIYF. The CDR3 region has the DNA TGTGCCAGCAGCAAGGCGCAGTCTGGAAACACCATATATTTT. This rearrangement joins TRBV3-1 to TRBJ1-3; unclear D gene. Per the germline V gene, CDR1 is LGHDT and CDR2 is YNNKEL (reference sequence). The germline V and J ends were trimmed by 5 bases and 1 base, with 9 bases remaining between them. The CDR3 sequence is 14 residues long.

The chain is built from TRBV7-9 and TRBJ1-2, with TRBD1 as a possible D gene (5 bases). CDR3 length equals 15 residues. Germline CDR1 is SEHNR and CDR2 is FQNEAQ (reference sequence). The V end lost 7 bases, the J end lost 7 bases, and 22 bases lay between the germline ends. CDR3 DNA sequence: TGTGCCAGCACGGGGATTTGGGGGAGACCAATTGGCTACACCTTC. It codes for CASTGIWGRPIGYTF. Based on the CDR3 plus reference TRBV7-9 and TRBJ1-2, the full variable domain is DTGVSQNPRHKITKRGQNVTFRCDPISEHNRLYWYRQTLGQGPEFLTYFQNEAQLEKSRLLSDRFSAERPKGSFSTLEIQRTEQGDSAMYLCASTGIWGRPIGYTFGSGTRLTVV.

This clonotype was found many times. This rearrangement joins TRBV30 to TRBJ2-5; unclear D gene. The CDR3 runs to 12 residues. Germline-derived CDR1 and CDR2 are GTSNPN and SVGIG (reference sequence). V lost 1 base to trimming and J lost 5 bases, with 8 bases between them. CDR3 in DNA: TGTGCCTGGAGTGAGTTGGGGGAGACCCAGTACTTC. This encodes CAWSELGETQYF.

This clonotype was seen only once. A clone one base away is much larger, so this may be a read error. V is TRBV27 and J is TRBJ2-7; 11 bases map to TRBD2. The CDR3 length is 15 residues. Looked up from germline, CDR1 is MNHEY and CDR2 is SMNVEV (reference sequence). The CDR3 loop is CACSLPLAGVGEQYF. The CDR3 nucleotides are TGTGCCTGCAGTTTACCACTAGCGGGAGTCGGCGAGCAGTACTTC.

There are many counts of this clonotype. This chain links TRBV20-1 with TRBJ2-2, with TRBD2 matching over 9 bases. Trimming took 7 bases from V and 4 from J; bases not matched to a gene: 16. Germline V lookup: CDR1 DFQATT, CDR2 SNEGSKA (reference sequence). The CDR3 is 17 amino acids. DNA of the CDR3: TGCAGTGTCCCGGGACTAGCTTCTATAGGCGGCACCGGGGAGCTGTTTTTT. Residues: CSVPGLASIGGTGELFF.

Many counts were recorded for this clonotype. The chain uses TRBV30 and TRBJ1-5; D is unresolved. V gave up 1 base and J gave up 5 bases, with 9 bases separating them. The CDR3 is 13 residues long. CDR1 GTSNPN and CDR2 SVGIG come from the germline V gene (reference sequence). The CDR3 region has the DNA TGTGCCTGGAGTGAATCCTTTGATCAGCCCCAGCATTTT. It translates to CAWSESFDQPQHF.

The rearrangement uses TRBV20-1 and TRBJ2-7; 12 nucleotides align to TRBD1. Germline V gives CDR1 DFQATT, CDR2 SNEGSKA (reference sequence). CDR3 length: 15 amino acids. With V trimmed by 0 bases and J by 3 bases, 3 bases remained unmatched. The CDR3 DNA reads as TGCAGTGCTAGAGATAGGGACAGGGGGCTCTACGAGCAGTACTTC. This gives the protein CSARDRDRGLYEQYF.

The chain joins TRBV7-9 to TRBJ2-5; 9 nucleotides line up with TRBD2. CDR3 length equals 15 residues. Germline lookup yields CDR1 SEHNR and CDR2 FQNEAQ (reference sequence). Germline trimming cut 5 bases from V and 2 bases from J; bases unmatched to any gene: 6. CDR3 region: CASSTRLAGQETQYF. For the CDR3, the DNA is TGTGCCAGCAGCACCCGGCTAGCGGGACAAGAGACCCAGTACTTC.

The chain combines TRBV10-1 with TRBJ2-7; TRBD2 aligns across 9 bases. The ends lost 9 bases at V and 5 bases at J; junction bases unmatched: 8. The CDR3 is 13 residues long. Germline V gene lookup returns CDR1 WNHNN and CDR2 SYGVQD (reference sequence). CDR3 region: CASTGTSNNEQYF. The CDR3 nucleotides are TGCGCCAGTACCGGGACTAGCAACAACGAGCAGTACTTC.

This clonotype was seen only a few times. The chain combines TRBV7-8 with TRBJ1-6, with a weak D call TRBD1 (6 bases). This CDR3 contains 15 residues. Germline CDR1 and CDR2: SGHVS and FQNEAQ. V was clipped by 8 bases and J by 10 bases, with 21 bases between them. In DNA, the CDR3 is TGTGCCAGCTCAATTTCCGGGACAATCAACTCACCCCTCCACTTT. Translating gives CASSISGTINSPLHF. The full variable domain, completed using reference TRBV7-8 and TRBJ1-6, is GAGVSQSPRYKVAKRGQDVALRCDPISGHVSLFWYQQALGQGPEFLTYFQNEAQLDKSGLPSDRFFAERPEGSVSTLKIQRTQQEDSAVYLCASSISGTINSPLHFGNGTRLTVT.

The chain has TRBV20-1 and TRBJ1-2; TRBD1 aligns across 8 bases. CDR1 is DFQATT and CDR2 is SNEGSKA in the germline V gene (reference sequence). There are 12 residues in the CDR3. V shed 5 bases and J 7 bases; nucleotides not matched to a gene: 6. CDR3: CSADGQGSGYTF. CDR3 coding DNA: TGCAGTGCTGACGGACAGGGAAGTGGCTACACCTTC.

The chain employs TRBV7-6 and TRBJ2-7, with TRBD2 matching 12 bases. The J segment lost 3 bases and the V segment lost 4 bases, leaving 13 bases of the junction unmatched. CDR3 length: 18 amino acids. Germline V gene lookup returns CDR1 SGHVS and CDR2 FNYEAQ. CDR3 sequence: CASSYTGLAGKNIYEQYF. The CDR3 region has the DNA TGTGCCAGCAGCTACACGGGACTAGCGGGCAAAAACATCTACGAGCAGTACTTC.

This clonotype showed up many times. This chain connects TRBV5-1 to TRBJ1-2; no clear D. CDR3 length: 12 residues. V shed 2 bases and J shed 3 bases, with 5 bases lying between them. Germline loops: CDR1 SGHRS, CDR2 YFSETQ. CDR3 bases: TGCGCCAGCAGCTTATTCGACTATGGCTACACCTTC. It translates to CASSLFDYGYTF.

In this sample, this clonotype turned up a few times. The DNA of the CDR3 is TGTGCCAGCAAGACAGGGGGCGAGCAGTACTTC. This sequence encodes CASKTGGEQYF. The chain uses TRBV7-2 and TRBJ2-7, with TRBD1 matching over 9 bases. Trimming removed 7 bases from V and 6 bases from J; junction bases left unmatched: 1. The germline V gene encodes CDR1 SGHTA and CDR2 FQGNSA. The length of the CDR3 is 11 residues.

The V and J genes are TRBV20-1 and TRBJ1-4; D not certain. Trimming removed 0 bases at V and 5 bases at J, with 7 bases between. Germline CDR1 is DFQATT and CDR2 is SNEGSKA (reference sequence). CDR3 length: 13 residues. CDR3 region: CSARDRLNEKLFF. In DNA form, the CDR3 reads TGCAGTGCTAGAGACAGGTTGAATGAAAAACTGTTTTTT.